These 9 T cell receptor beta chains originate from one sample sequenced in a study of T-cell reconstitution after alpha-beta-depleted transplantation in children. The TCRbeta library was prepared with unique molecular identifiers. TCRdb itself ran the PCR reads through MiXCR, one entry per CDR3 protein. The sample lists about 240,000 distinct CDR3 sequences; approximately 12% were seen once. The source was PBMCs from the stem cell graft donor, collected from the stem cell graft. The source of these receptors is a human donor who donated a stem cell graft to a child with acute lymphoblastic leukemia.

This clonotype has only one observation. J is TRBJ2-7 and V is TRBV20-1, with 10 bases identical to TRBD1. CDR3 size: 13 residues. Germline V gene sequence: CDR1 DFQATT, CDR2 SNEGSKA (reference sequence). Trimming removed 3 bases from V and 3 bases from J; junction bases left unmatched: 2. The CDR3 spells CSASRTGGYEQYF. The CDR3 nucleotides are TGCAGTGCTAGTAGGACAGGGGGCTACGAGCAGTACTTC.

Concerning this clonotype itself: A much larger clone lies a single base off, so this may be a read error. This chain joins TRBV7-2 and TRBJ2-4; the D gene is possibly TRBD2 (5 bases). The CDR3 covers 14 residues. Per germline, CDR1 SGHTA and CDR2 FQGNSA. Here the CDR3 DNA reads TGTGCCAGCAGCACAATTCTAGCCAAAAACAGTCAGTACTTC. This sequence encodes CASSTILAKNSQYF.

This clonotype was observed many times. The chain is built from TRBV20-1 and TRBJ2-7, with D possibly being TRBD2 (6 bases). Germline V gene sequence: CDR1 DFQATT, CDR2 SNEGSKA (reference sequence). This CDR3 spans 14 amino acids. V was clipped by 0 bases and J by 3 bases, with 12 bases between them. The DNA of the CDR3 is TGCAGTGCTAGAGATCTAGCGACAGACTACGAGCAGTACTTC. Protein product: CSARDLATDYEQYF.

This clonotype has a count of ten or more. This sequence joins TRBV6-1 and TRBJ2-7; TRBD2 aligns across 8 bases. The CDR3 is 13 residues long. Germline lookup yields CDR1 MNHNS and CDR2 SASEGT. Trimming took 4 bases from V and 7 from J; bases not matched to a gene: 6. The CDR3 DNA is TGTGCCAGCAGTGCCACTAGCGGCGGGGAGCAGTACTTC. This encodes CASSATSGGEQYF.

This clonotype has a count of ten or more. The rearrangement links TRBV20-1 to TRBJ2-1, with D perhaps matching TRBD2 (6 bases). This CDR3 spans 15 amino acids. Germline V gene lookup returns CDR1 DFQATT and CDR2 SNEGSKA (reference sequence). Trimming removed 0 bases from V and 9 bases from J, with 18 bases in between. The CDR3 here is CSARDNTGVNTEQFF. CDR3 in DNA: TGCAGTGCTAGAGATAATACGGGGGTGAATACTGAGCAGTTCTTC.

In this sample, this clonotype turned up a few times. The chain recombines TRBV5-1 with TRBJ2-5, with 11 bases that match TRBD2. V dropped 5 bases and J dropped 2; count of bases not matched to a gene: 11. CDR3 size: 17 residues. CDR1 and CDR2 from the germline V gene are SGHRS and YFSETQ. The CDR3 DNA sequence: TGCGCCAGCAGGTTATACGGCGCTAGCGGGGGGCAAGAGACCCAGTACTTC. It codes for CASRLYGASGGQETQYF. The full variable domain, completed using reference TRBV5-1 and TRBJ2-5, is KAGVTQTPRYLIKTRGQQVTLSCSPISGHRSVSWYQQTPGQGLQFLFEYFSETQRNKGNFPGRFSGRQFSNSRSEMNVSTLELGDSALYLCASRLYGASGGQETQYFGPGTRLLVL.

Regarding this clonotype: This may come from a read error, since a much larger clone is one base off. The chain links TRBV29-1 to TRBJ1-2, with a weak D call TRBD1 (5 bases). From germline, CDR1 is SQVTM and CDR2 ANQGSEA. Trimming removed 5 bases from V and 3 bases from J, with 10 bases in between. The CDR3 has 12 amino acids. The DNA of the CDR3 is TGCAGCGTTAAACGCAGGGACTATGGCTACACCTTC. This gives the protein CSVKRRDYGYTF.

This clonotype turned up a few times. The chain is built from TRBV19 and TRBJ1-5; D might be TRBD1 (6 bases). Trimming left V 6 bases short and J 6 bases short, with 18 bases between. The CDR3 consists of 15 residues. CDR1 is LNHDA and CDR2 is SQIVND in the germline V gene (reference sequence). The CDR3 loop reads CASRRDTGMGQPQHF. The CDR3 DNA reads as TGTGCCAGTAGAAGGGATACAGGGATGGGTCAGCCCCAGCATTTT.

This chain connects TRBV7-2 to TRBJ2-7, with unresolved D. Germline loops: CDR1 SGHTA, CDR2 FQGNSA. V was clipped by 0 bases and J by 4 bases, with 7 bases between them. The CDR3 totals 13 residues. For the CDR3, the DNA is TGTGCCAGCAGCTTAGCGGGGAAGTACGAGCAGTACTTC. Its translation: CASSLAGKYEQYF.